These T cell receptor beta chains were read from a single sample in a study of OX40 agonist ivuxolimab in advanced cancers. The data were produced by immunoSEQ multiplex PCR, yet TCRdb's version contains in-frame clones alone and is incomplete. This table holds fewer than 70,000 clones, around 84% found once. Sample: CD4+ or CD8+ T cells sorted from blood, taken in a trial of the OX40 agonist ivuxolimab. These TCRs come from an adult with an advanced solid tumor such as melanoma, head and neck, liver or kidney cancer. CDR3s include the opening cysteine and the closing phenylalanine or tryptophan. Size values are once, few and many counts, or a class for expanded clones, and some rows have none.

cdr3_aa v_call clone_size j_call
CATNRKQETQYF TRBV28 NA TRBJ2-5
CASSEGWGAEQFF TRBV2 NA TRBJ2-1
CASSSFQPQTPQHF TRBV6-7 NA TRBJ1-5
CASSPPGQGAVDTQYF TRBV18 NA TRBJ2-3
CASSVLGTSGGHREQFF TRBV5-1 NA TRBJ2-1
CASSPGPGNTIYF TRBV7-3 NA TRBJ1-3
CASSTSTGTNEQFF TRBV18 NA TRBJ2-1
CASSLTFSGNTIYF TRBV28 NA TRBJ1-3
CASSLASTDTQYF TRBV13 NA TRBJ2-3
CASSHLQGATEAFF TRBV6-5 NA TRBJ1-1
CASSRRGITEAFF TRBV19 NA TRBJ1-1
CASSLDREPYNEQFF TRBV11-2 few TRBJ2-1
CASSSRGGSGTDTQYF TRBV5-1 NA TRBJ2-3
CASSFDRVSEQYF TRBV11-1 NA TRBJ2-7
CASSSPSTGLETQYF TRBV5-4 NA TRBJ2-5
CASSDWTSARGTGELFF TRBV6-1 few TRBJ2-2
CASSLKQDTGNTEAFF TRBV18 NA TRBJ1-1
CASSRVGYKTVIANTQYF TRBV7-2 NA TRBJ2-3
CASSGQIPYEQYF TRBV6-4 NA TRBJ2-7
CASSPGNTIYF TRBV18 NA TRBJ1-3
CASSLLQGGYNEQFF TRBV5-1 once TRBJ2-1
CAITRDRWSYEQYF TRBV6-1 NA TRBJ2-7
CASSIAHNSYEQYF TRBV19 NA TRBJ2-7
CASTGGQPQHF TRBV6-1 once TRBJ1-5
CAGATGNSNQPQHF TRBV19 NA TRBJ1-5
CASSLWGARTGSFSGYTF TRBV5-6 NA TRBJ1-2
CASSLSGSYAGELFF TRBV5-1 NA TRBJ2-2
CASSPKQGEPYNEQFF TRBV5-4 NA TRBJ2-1
CASSYLTGNYGYTF TRBV6-6 NA TRBJ1-2
CSVVVLATDTQYF TRBV29-1 NA TRBJ2-3
CASSFVARGGETQYF TRBV28 once TRBJ2-5
CASSLAQDQETQYF TRBV7-9 NA TRBJ2-5
CASSPASRGGLTGELFF TRBV18 NA TRBJ2-2
CASSLEPVGAVITEAFF TRBV7-8 NA TRBJ1-1
CASSEKREGYSPLHF TRBV6-1 NA TRBJ1-6
CASSLGVTAGGIETQYF TRBV11-3 NA TRBJ2-5
CASGKGRTEAFF TRBV11-1 NA TRBJ1-1
CASSLTGADYEQYF TRBV4-2 once TRBJ2-7
CASSPPGANYGYTF TRBV18 NA TRBJ1-2
CASSSPGPTYEQYF TRBV28 NA TRBJ2-7
CSVLLDLMGLRREQYF TRBV29-1 NA TRBJ2-7
CASSLDWTGNQPQHF TRBV7-2 NA TRBJ1-5
CAWTTGTSAQETQYF TRBV30 once TRBJ2-5
CASMSNEKLFF TRBV27 once TRBJ1-4
CATSRDNRVATEAFF TRBV15 NA TRBJ1-1
CASSTGTVNEKLFF TRBV9 NA TRBJ1-4
CASSDQRGGHYEQYF TRBV10-1 NA TRBJ2-7
CSVQEVVVIGEQYF TRBV29-1 NA TRBJ2-7
CSAMSGDTQYF TRBV20-1 NA TRBJ2-3
CASTYRGGNTIYF TRBV28 once TRBJ1-3
CASSEYGPLSRETQYF TRBV25-1 NA TRBJ2-5
CASSQGTGIYNEQFF TRBV7-3 NA TRBJ2-1
CSALVSVGYGYTF TRBV29-1 NA TRBJ1-2
CASSLDELSLNQPQHF TRBV11-2 NA TRBJ1-5
CASSLMVGGSSNQPQHF TRBV7-8 NA TRBJ1-5
CASSIEAGSLADTQYF TRBV5-8 NA TRBJ2-3
CASSWTGPNEKLFF TRBV5-6 NA TRBJ1-4
CASSGFTNEKLFF TRBV10-2 NA TRBJ1-4
CASSTTGTDYNEQFF TRBV9 NA TRBJ2-1
CASSLRVGEQFF TRBV7-2 NA TRBJ2-1